These T cell receptor beta chains were read from a single sample in a study of blood T cell repertoires in COVID-19. Using immunoSEQ multiplex PCR, the repertoire was profiled, and TCRdb retains in-frame clones only, with some absent. Found here are roughly 150,000 clones, more than 65% of them singletons; the top ten hold around 9.8%. The sample consisted of peripheral blood. These receptors were obtained from a woman in her forties or fifties with acute or convalescent COVID-19. Each CDR3 is given with its conserved first and last residue. The order of the fields is clone size, V gene, J gene, D gene, CDR3 protein, CDR3 DNA. D genes are given only for firm matches. Not every row has a clone size; where given, it reads once, few, many or a size class.

>-|TRBV28|TRBJ1-2|TRBD1
CASGIGQGASYGYTF
TGTGCCAGCGGGATAGGACAGGGGGCTTCCTATGGCTACACCTTC
>-|TRBV10-3|TRBJ2-3|TRBD2
CAISDLGLVTDTQYF
TGTGCCATCAGTGACTTGGGACTAGTCACAGATACGCAGTATTTT
>-|TRBV14|TRBJ1-2|-
CASSQDRLGGYGYTF
TGTGCCAGCAGCCAAGATCGTCTGGGAGGCTATGGCTACACCTTC
>-|TRBV19|TRBJ2-2|TRBD2
CASSETGTSVGELFF
TGTGCCAGTAGTGAGACCGGGACTAGCGTCGGGGAGCTGTTTTTT
>-|TRBV6-1|TRBJ2-5|TRBD2
CASSESLRTSGGAETQYF
TGTGCCAGCAGTGAGAGCTTGAGAACTAGCGGGGGGGCGGAGACCCAGTACTTC
>-|TRBV27|TRBJ2-4|-
CASSSPVLAKNIQYF
TGTGCCAGCAGTTCCCCCGTTCTAGCCAAAAACATTCAGTACTTC
>-|TRBV7-2|TRBJ2-5|TRBD1
CASSLVWAGGETQYF
TGTGCCAGCAGCTTAGTTTGGGCAGGGGGAGAGACCCAGTACTTC
>-|TRBV2|TRBJ2-7|-
CASSDRGGEQYF
TGTGCCAGCAGTGACAGGGGTGGGGAGCAGTACTTC
>-|TRBV6-1|TRBJ1-1|TRBD1
CASSQGQATGHTEAFF
TGTGCCAGCAGTCAAGGACAGGCGACGGGGCACACTGAAGCTTTCTTT
>-|TRBV6-1|TRBJ2-7|-
CASSEAQILTYEQYF
TGTGCCAGCAGTGAAGCGCAAATCCTAACCTACGAGCAGTACTTC
>-|TRBV20-1|TRBJ1-2|-
CSARHGYGYTF
TGCAGTGCTAGACACGGCTATGGCTACACCTTC
>once|TRBV27|TRBJ2-2|TRBD2
CASSLNERGAWGTGELFF
TGTGCCAGCAGTTTAAACGAGCGGGGGGCGTGGGGCACCGGGGAGCTGTTTTTT
>-|TRBV3-1/TRBV3-2|TRBJ1-2|-
CASSLSVNYGYTF
TGTGCCAGCAGCCTCTCCGTTAACTATGGCTACACCTTC
>-|TRBV7-9|TRBJ1-2|-
CASSLSTGAYGYTF
TGTGCCAGCAGCTTATCGACAGGCGCCTATGGCTACACCTTC
>-|TRBV5-4|TRBJ2-3|TRBD2
CASSLGLAGGHTDTQYF
TGTGCCAGCAGCTTGGGCCTAGCGGGGGGCCACACAGATACGCAGTATTTT
>-|TRBV6-5|TRBJ2-3|-
CASRQQGGDTQYF
TGTGCCAGCAGGCAGCAGGGGGGAGATACGCAGTATTTT
>-|TRBV27|TRBJ1-4|-
CASSGRVNEKLFF
TGTGCCAGCAGTGGCAGGGTAAATGAAAAACTGTTTTTT
>-|TRBV11-2|TRBJ2-2|TRBD1
CASSFPDRSAGELFF
TGTGCCAGCAGCTTCCCGGACAGGTCCGCCGGGGAGCTGTTTTTT
>-|TRBV28|TRBJ2-7|TRBD2
CASSTLAGIIREQYF
TGTGCCAGCAGTACCCTAGCGGGAATTATCCGCGAGCAGTACTTC
>-|TRBV10-2|TRBJ2-1|-
CASSEQGGNEQFF
TGCGCCAGCAGTGAACAGGGCGGCAATGAGCAGTTCTTC
>few|TRBV5-6|TRBJ2-7|TRBD2
CASSSYVSGSSYEQYF
TGTGCCAGCAGCTCTTACGTTAGCGGGAGCTCCTACGAGCAGTACTTC
>-|TRBV6-2/TRBV6-3|TRBJ2-3|-
CASSYGGASTDTQYF
TGTGCCAGCAGTTACGGGGGGGCCTCCACAGATACGCAGTATTTT
>-|TRBV4-2|TRBJ2-6|-
CASSQEEMGTAGANVLTF
TGTGCCAGCAGCCAAGAAGAGATGGGGACTGCTGGGGCCAACGTCCTGACTTTC
>once|TRBV19|TRBJ2-3|-
CASTPRATGGTDTQYF
TGTGCCAGTACCCCAAGGGCTACCGGGGGCACAGATACGCAGTATTTT
>-|TRBV5-1|TRBJ2-1|-
CASSFGQGGDNEQFF
TGCGCCAGCAGCTTCGGGCAGGGGGGAGACAATGAGCAGTTCTTC
>-|TRBV28|TRBJ2-3|-
CASTTQGRSTDTQYF
TGTGCCAGCACCACTCAGGGAAGGAGCACAGATACGCAGTATTTT
>-|TRBV10-2|TRBJ1-1|-
CASKRQADMNTEAFF
TGCGCCAGCAAGAGACAGGCAGATATGAACACTGAAGCTTTCTTT